A selection of T cell receptor beta chains follows, all from one sample in a study of cytomegalovirus exposure and HLA in healthy donors. The method was immunoSEQ multiplex PCR; TCRdb's version includes in-frame clones alone and lacks a portion of them. The profile covers more than 85,000 clones, with around 86% appearing a single time and less than 2% taken by the ten largest. The source material was PBMCs. The receptor source for this set is a man in his forties in good health and CMV-seronegative. Each CDR3 is given with its conserved first and last residue. D genes are given only for firm matches. For some rows the clone size is stated as once, few or many, or as a class when expanded; others skip it.

-,-,TRBJ1-2,TRBV6-1,TGTGCCACTGGCAGGGCGAGTGAAGGCTACACCTTC,CATGRASEGYTF
-,-,TRBJ2-7,TRBV5-8,TGTGCCAGCAGCTTGGTAGGCCAGGGCCTCCACGAGCAGTACTTC,CASSLVGQGLHEQYF
TRBD1,-,TRBJ1-1,TRBV5-6,TGTGCCAGCAGCTCAGGGACAGGGCGGCCCCAAACTGAAGCTTTCTTT,CASSSGTGRPQTEAFF
TRBD2,few,TRBJ2-7,TRBV7-9,TGTGCCAGCAGCCGCCTGAGCGGGGGGGGCTACGAGCAGTACTTC,CASSRLSGGGYEQYF
TRBD1,-,TRBJ1-1,TRBV6-5,TGTGCCAGCAGTGGGACAGGGGCGACTGAAGCTTTCTTT,CASSGTGATEAFF
TRBD1,-,TRBJ2-7,TRBV19,TGTGCCAGTAGGGACAGGACATCTCGGGAGCAGTACTTC,CASRDRTSREQYF
TRBD1,-,TRBJ1-2,TRBV6-1,TGTGCCAGCAGTGACAATACAGGGGGTAACTATGGCTACACCTTC,CASSDNTGGNYGYTF
-,-,TRBJ2-3,TRBV2,TGTGCCAGCAGTGTCACTAGCACAGATACGCAGTATTTT,CASSVTSTDTQYF
-,-,TRBJ1-1,TRBV5-1,TGCGCCAGCAGCTTGGCCAGTATGAACACTGAAGCTTTCTTT,CASSLASMNTEAFF
TRBD1,-,TRBJ2-1,TRBV19,TGTGCCAGTAGTATAGATCGGAGAGGGGGCAGTGAGCAGTTCTTC,CASSIDRRGGSEQFF
-,few,TRBJ2-2,TRBV5-1,TGCGCCAGCAGACCAGGGCGGCAACACACCGGGGAGCTGTTTTTT,CASRPGRQHTGELFF
TRBD1,-,TRBJ2-7,TRBV6-5,TGTGCCAGCAGTTACCAAGGACAGGGCGCCTACGAGCAGTACTTC,CASSYQGQGAYEQYF
TRBD1,-,TRBJ2-7,TRBV27,TGTGCCAGCAGCCGAGATCCGACAGGGGTAGCCTACGAGCAGTACTTC,CASSRDPTGVAYEQYF
TRBD1,few,TRBJ1-1,TRBV6-1,TGTGCCAGCAGTAGCCGAACAGGGGGAGCGACTGAAGCTTTCTTT,CASSSRTGGATEAFF
-,once,TRBJ1-2,TRBV7-3,TGTGCCAGCAGCTTCAAGGGGTTCGATGGCTACACCTTC,CASSFKGFDGYTF
-,-,TRBJ1-1,TRBV28,TGTGCCAGCAGTTTACCCACGGGAGGGACTGAAGCTTTCTTT,CASSLPTGGTEAFF
TRBD1,few,TRBJ1-4,TRBV6-5,TGTGCCAGCAGTGGGACAGCCAAAAATGAAAAACTGTTTTTT,CASSGTAKNEKLFF